Each of the 9 T cell receptor beta chains below was sequenced from the same sample in a study of T cells in localized non-small cell lung cancer. Repertoires were generated with immunoSEQ multiplex PCR, while TCRdb's copy carries only in-frame clones and drops some. Of tens of thousands of clones listed, approximately 86% are singletons. The starting material was peripheral blood, obtained before any cancer treatment. Receptor source: a man between 18 and 55 years old with stage I lung adenocarcinoma.

This clone was counted once. In nucleotides, the CDR3 is TGTGCCAGCAGTGAAGCCTCTGGAAACACCATATATTTT. Amino acid sequence: CASSEASGNTIYF. The V call is TRBV2, the J call TRBJ1-3; D gene uncertain. The CDR3 has 13 amino acids. Per the germline V gene, CDR1 is SNHLY and CDR2 is FYNNEI. Trimming shortened V by 0 bases and J by 0 bases, and 0 bases separated the two germline ends.

This chain joins TRBV19 and TRBJ1-2; TRBD1 matches 7 bases. V lost 1 base, J lost 2 bases, and 7 bases stayed unmatched. Germline V CDR1 and CDR2: LNHDA, SQIVND (reference sequence). The CDR3 is 16 residues long. For the CDR3, the DNA is TGTGCCAGTAGTATAGCTCGAGGGGGACAGAACTATGGCTACACCTTC. Translating it yields CASSIARGGQNYGYTF.

DNA for the CDR3: TGTGCCAGCAGTTTACACTCACAGGGGGCTCCCTACGAGCAGTACTTC. Translated, it gives CASSLHSQGAPYEQYF. The chain has TRBV27 and TRBJ2-7, with 9 bases matching TRBD1. Germline assignment: CDR1 MNHEY and CDR2 SMNVEV (reference sequence). The ends lost 2 bases at V and 2 bases at J; junction bases unmatched: 7. This CDR3 is 16 amino acids long.

This clone was seen more than once but under ten times. The chain links TRBV28 to TRBJ1-2; tentatively, D is TRBD1 (5 bases). From germline, CDR1 is MDHEN and CDR2 SYDVKM. The CDR3 is made up of 11 amino acids. Trimming took 8 bases from V and 3 from J, leaving 7 bases between them. The CDR3 is CASQGDYGYTF. CDR3 in DNA: TGTGCCAGCCAAGGGGACTATGGCTACACCTTC.

The chain employs TRBV27 and TRBJ1-5; D remains unclear. Germline-derived CDR1 and CDR2 are MNHEY and SMNVEV (reference sequence). The CDR3 extends over 15 amino acids. V was trimmed by 6 bases and J by 1 base, leaving 13 bases between them. This chain's CDR3 is CASRLLDGSNQPQHF. DNA for the CDR3: TGTGCCAGCAGATTACTGGACGGCAGCAATCAGCCCCAGCATTTT.

This chain uses TRBV18 with TRBJ2-3; no firm D call. From germline, CDR1 is KGHSH and CDR2 LQKENI. V was cut by 3 bases and J by 5 bases, with 9 bases left in between. The CDR3 has 13 amino acids. This CDR3 is CASSPRIQDTQYF. CDR3 DNA sequence: TGTGCCAGCTCACCCAGGATTCAAGATACGCAGTATTTT.

V gene TRBV19 combines with J gene TRBJ2-1; tentative D call: TRBD2 (6 bases). CDR1 is LNHDA, CDR2 SQIVND, per germline (reference sequence). With 5 bases removed from V and 5 bases from J, the gap between germline ends came to 16 bases. The CDR3 spans 15 residues. As DNA, the CDR3 is TGTGCCAGTAGTGCTAACCGACTAGTGGACAATGAGCAGTTCTTC. Its translation: CASSANRLVDNEQFF.

This sequence joins TRBV5-4 and TRBJ2-7, with 9 positions matching TRBD1. This CDR3 region has 14 residues. The germline gives CDR1 SGHNT, CDR2 YYREEE (reference sequence). V gave up 4 bases and J gave up 11 bases; unmatched junction bases: 13. The CDR3 nucleotides are TGTGCCAGCAGCGATAATTCCGGGACAGGGAAGAAGTACTTC. This encodes CASSDNSGTGKKYF.

The chain employs TRBV4-1 and TRBJ2-2; D is unresolved. The V gene lost 1 base and the J gene lost 4 bases, with 7 bases spanning the gap. CDR3 length: 14 amino acids. CDR1 is MGHRA and CDR2 is YSYEKL in the germline V gene. The DNA for the CDR3 is TGCGCCAGCAGCCAAGCGGCAGCCACCGGGGAGCTGTTTTTT. It specifies CASSQAAATGELFF.